This TCR beta chain emerged from a study of CD8+CD57+ T cells in acquired aplastic anemia. This CDR3 comprises 13 residues. Germline CDR1 is SGHRS and CDR2 is YFSETQ. Trimming stripped 0 bases from V and 4 bases from J, with 7 bases between. CD8+CD57+ cell expansion had been shown by flow cytometry in patients chosen for sequencing. Profiling of TCR beta VDJ combinations and CDR3 sequences used genomic DNA as template. TCRdb re-called the reads through MiXCR, storing one row per CDR3 protein. The table shows around 200,000 distinct CDR3 sequences, with around half occurring only once. Many counts were recorded for this clonotype.

This sequence originates from a human donor with aplastic anemia. The sample taken for sequencing was sorted CD4+, CD8+, or CD8+CD57+ T cells (not recorded which) from PBMCs. V usage is TRBV5-1 and J usage is TRBJ2-5; D call uncertain. The CDR3 protein is CASSLESLETQYF. CDR3 coding DNA: TGCGCCAGCAGCTTGGAATCTTTAGAGACCCAGTACTTC.